The present TCR beta chain was sequenced within a study of blood T cell repertoires in COVID-19. On the study more broadly: Sites across the United States, Italy and Spain contributed samples from acute and convalescent COVID-19. PBMCs, B-cell-depleted T cells, or T cells were the source of the cDNA or gDNA that made up the material.

Germline V gives CDR1 SEHNR, CDR2 FQNEAQ (reference sequence). The length of the CDR3 is 14 residues. Trimming removed 0 bases from V and 6 bases from J, with 6 bases in between. Authors' analysis steps: Scientists estimated how many nucleated cells there were by amplifying reference gene primers. Assay used: immunoSEQ multiplex PCR; TCRdb lists only in-frame clones, some missing. Clonal size and the V and J genes are those of that table, whereas D and trimming came from the DNA. The table lists under 300,000 clones, about nine tenths of them singletons. Sequences were obtained from peripheral blood. The origin of this receptor is a woman in her thirties with active or convalescent COVID-19. The V and J genes are TRBV7-9 and TRBJ1-6; D gene unclear. The CDR3 DNA sequence: TGTGCCAGCAGCTTAGCGGGAGGTAATTCACCCCTCCACTTT. Protein sequence: CASSLAGGNSPLHF.